The 11 T cell receptor beta chains below come from one sample, sequenced in a study of T cell responses to AZD1222 COVID-19 vaccine. The data were produced by immunoSEQ multiplex PCR, yet TCRdb's version contains in-frame clones alone and is incomplete. The repertoire has tens of thousands of clones, over 75% of them found once; the top ten carry about 16%. The sample in question was peripheral blood, obtained on day 0 of AZD1222 vaccination. These receptor sequences come from an adult in good health.

The chain combines TRBV6-5 with TRBJ2-3, with 8 bases lining up with TRBD1. The V gene's germline CDR1 is MNHEY and CDR2 SVGAGI. This CDR3 has 15 residues. Germline trimming cut 6 bases from V and 0 bases from J; bases unmatched to any gene: 5. The chain's CDR3 is CASRRTGTSTDTQYF. The CDR3 region has the DNA TGTGCCAGCAGACGGACAGGGACTAGCACAGATACGCAGTATTTT.

The chain links TRBV6-5 to TRBJ2-7; D is ambiguous. The CDR3 extends over 14 amino acids. From germline, CDR1 is MNHEY and CDR2 SVGAGI. V was cut by 6 bases and J by 1 base, with 13 bases left in between. This CDR3 is CASSQPSLSYEQYF. For the CDR3, the DNA is TGTGCCAGCAGCCAACCAAGTCTGTCCTACGAGCAGTACTTC.

The chain uses TRBV7-8 and TRBJ2-2; no firm D call. The CDR3 spans 13 residues. Trimming took off 6 bases at V and 6 bases at J, with 11 bases between the two ends. Germline V gene data show CDR1 as SGHVS and CDR2 as FQNEAQ. DNA for the CDR3: TGTGCCAGCAGGCTAGTGGGGTCCGGGGAGCTGTTTTTT. It translates to CASRLVGSGELFF.

This clone was seen a single time. The chain carries TRBV3-1 (or the pseudogene TRBV3-2) and TRBJ2-2; D is uncertain. Per germline, CDR1 LGHDT and CDR2 YNNKEL (reference sequence). The CDR3 loop spans 15 amino acids. Trimming removed 2 bases from V and 1 base from J, with 8 bases in between. The chain's CDR3 is CASSQQGQNTGELFF. In nucleotides, the CDR3 is TGTGCCAGCAGCCAACAAGGGCAGAACACCGGGGAGCTGTTTTTT.

This chain uses TRBV28 with TRBJ2-7, with 9 bases fitting TRBD1. In germline, CDR1 is MDHEN, CDR2 SYDVKM. V lost 6 bases, J lost 6 bases, and 12 bases stayed unmatched. CDR3 length equals 15 residues. CDR3 loop: CASSEVPGTGIEQYF. In nucleotides, the CDR3 is TGTGCCAGCAGCGAGGTGCCCGGGACAGGGATCGAGCAGTACTTC.

This chain uses TRBV7-6 with TRBJ1-1; 9 bases align to TRBD1. The V and J ends lost 4 bases and 1 base, in that order; junction bases with no gene match: 1. In germline, CDR1 is SGHVS, CDR2 FNYEAQ. The CDR3 has 14 residues. CDR3 DNA sequence: TGTGCCAGCAGCTCGGACAGGGGGAACACTGAAGCTTTCTTT. Translating gives CASSSDRGNTEAFF.

The chain recombines TRBV14 with TRBJ1-6, with 8 nucleotides matching TRBD1. In germline, CDR1 is SGHDN, CDR2 FVKESK. V lost 6 bases and J lost 7; bases outside the gene matches: 14. The CDR3 loop spans 17 amino acids. CDR3 loop: CASRRTPTGVQNSPLHF. CDR3 bases: TGTGCCAGCAGGCGAACCCCGACAGGGGTTCAGAATTCACCCCTCCACTTT.

The chain is built from TRBV7-9 and TRBJ1-3, with a tentative D call TRBD1 (6 bases). Germline V gene data show CDR1 as SEHNR and CDR2 as FQNEAQ (reference sequence). The germline V and J ends were trimmed by 2 bases and 4 bases, with 15 bases remaining between them. CDR3 length equals 16 residues. The CDR3 DNA sequence: TGTGCCAGCAGCTTAAGTGCAGGGGTGGCCGGAAACACCATATATTTT. Translating gives CASSLSAGVAGNTIYF.

Of note for this clone: The same CDR3 arises from other DNA sequences in this sample as well. DNA for the CDR3: TGTGCCAGCAGCTTGGGGGGACATAGCAATCAGCCCCAGCATTTT. It translates to CASSLGGHSNQPQHF. The chain links TRBV7-9 to TRBJ1-5; tentatively, D is TRBD1 (6 bases). The CDR3 contains 15 residues. Per germline, CDR1 SEHNR and CDR2 FQNEAQ (reference sequence). The ends were cut back, 3 bases at V and 0 bases at J, with 9 bases in the middle.

The DNA of the CDR3 is TGTGCCAGCAGCTTAGGGCAGGGGAATCAGCCCCAGCATTTT. Translated: CASSLGQGNQPQHF. This sequence joins TRBV7-9 and TRBJ1-5; TRBD1 is a possible D gene (6 bases). Looked up from germline, CDR1 is SEHNR and CDR2 is FQNEAQ (reference sequence). The length of the CDR3 is 14 residues. The V end lost 1 base, the J end lost 4 bases, and 8 bases lay between the germline ends. Full variable domain (outside the CDR3, taken from reference TRBV7-9 and TRBJ1-5): DTGVSQNPRHKITKRGQNVTFRCDPISEHNRLYWYRQTLGQGPEFLTYFQNEAQLEKSRLLSDRFSAERPKGSFSTLEIQRTEQGDSAMYLCASSLGQGNQPQHFGDGTRLSIL.

The CDR3 reads CATSDHGRYGYTF. The CDR3 DNA reads as TGTGCCACCAGTGACCACGGGCGCTATGGCTACACCTTC. This chain uses TRBV24-1 with TRBJ1-2; D remains ambiguous. Trimming left V 4 bases short and J 4 bases short, with 9 bases between. This CDR3 comprises 13 residues. CDR1 KGHDR and CDR2 SFDVKD come from the germline V gene.